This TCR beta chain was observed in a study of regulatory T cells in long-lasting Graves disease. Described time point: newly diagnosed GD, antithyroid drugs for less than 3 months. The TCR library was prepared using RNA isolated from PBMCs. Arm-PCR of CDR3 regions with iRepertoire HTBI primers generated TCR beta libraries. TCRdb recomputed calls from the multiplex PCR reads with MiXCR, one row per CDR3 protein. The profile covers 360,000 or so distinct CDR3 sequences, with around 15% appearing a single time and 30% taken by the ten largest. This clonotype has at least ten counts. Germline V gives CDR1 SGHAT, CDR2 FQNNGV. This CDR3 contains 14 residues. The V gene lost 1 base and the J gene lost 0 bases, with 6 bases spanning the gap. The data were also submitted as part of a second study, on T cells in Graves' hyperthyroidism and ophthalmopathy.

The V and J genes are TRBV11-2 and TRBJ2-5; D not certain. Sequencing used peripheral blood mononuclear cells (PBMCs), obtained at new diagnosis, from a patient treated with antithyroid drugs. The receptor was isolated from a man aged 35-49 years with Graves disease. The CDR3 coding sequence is TGTGCCAGCAGCTTAGTGGCGTACCAAGAGACCCAGTACTTC. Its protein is CASSLVAYQETQYF.